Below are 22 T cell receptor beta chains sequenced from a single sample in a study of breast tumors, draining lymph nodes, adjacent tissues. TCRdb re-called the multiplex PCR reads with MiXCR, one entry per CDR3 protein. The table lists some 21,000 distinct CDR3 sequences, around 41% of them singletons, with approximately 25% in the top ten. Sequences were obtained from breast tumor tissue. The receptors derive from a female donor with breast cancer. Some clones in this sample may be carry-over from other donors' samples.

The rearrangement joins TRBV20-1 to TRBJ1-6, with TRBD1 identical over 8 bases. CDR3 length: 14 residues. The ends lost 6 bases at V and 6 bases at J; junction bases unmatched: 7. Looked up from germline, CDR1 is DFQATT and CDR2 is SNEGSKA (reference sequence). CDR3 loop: CSARTGSSNSPLHF. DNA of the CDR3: TGCAGTGCAAGGACAGGGTCGTCTAATTCACCCCTCCACTTT.

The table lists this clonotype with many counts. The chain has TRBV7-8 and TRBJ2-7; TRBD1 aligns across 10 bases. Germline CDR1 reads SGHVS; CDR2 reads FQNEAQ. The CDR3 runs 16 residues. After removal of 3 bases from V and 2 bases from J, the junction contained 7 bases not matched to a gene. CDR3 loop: CASSFGQGVLTYEQYF. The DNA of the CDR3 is TGTGCCAGCAGCTTCGGACAGGGGGTTCTGACCTACGAGCAGTACTTC.

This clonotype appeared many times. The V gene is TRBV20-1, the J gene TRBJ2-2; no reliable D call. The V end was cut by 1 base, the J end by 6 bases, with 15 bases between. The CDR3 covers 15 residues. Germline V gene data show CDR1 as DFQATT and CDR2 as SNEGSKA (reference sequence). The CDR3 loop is CSARVRLASAGELFF. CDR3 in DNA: TGCAGTGCTAGAGTAAGATTAGCTTCAGCCGGGGAGCTGTTTTTT.

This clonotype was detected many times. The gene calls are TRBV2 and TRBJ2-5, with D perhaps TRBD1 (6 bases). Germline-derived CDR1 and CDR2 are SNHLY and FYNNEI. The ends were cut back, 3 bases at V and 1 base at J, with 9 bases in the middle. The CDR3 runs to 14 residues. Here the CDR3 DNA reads TGTGCCAGCAGTGAGATGGGGGCCCAAGAGACCCAGTACTTC. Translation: CASSEMGAQETQYF.

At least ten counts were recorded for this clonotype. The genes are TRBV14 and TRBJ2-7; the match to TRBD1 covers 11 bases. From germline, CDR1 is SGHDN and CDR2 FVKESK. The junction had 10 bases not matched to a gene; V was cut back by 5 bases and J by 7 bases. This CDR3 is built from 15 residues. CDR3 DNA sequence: TGTGCCAGCAGCGCAAGGACAGGGGGCGCGGGTGAGCAGTACTTC. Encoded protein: CASSARTGGAGEQYF.

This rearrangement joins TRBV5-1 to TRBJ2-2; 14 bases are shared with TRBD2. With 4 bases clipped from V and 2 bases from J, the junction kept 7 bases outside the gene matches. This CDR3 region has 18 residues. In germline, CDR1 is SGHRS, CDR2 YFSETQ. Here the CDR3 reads CASSQRGLAGANTGELFF. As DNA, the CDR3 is TGCGCCAGCAGCCAAAGGGGACTAGCGGGAGCCAACACCGGGGAGCTGTTTTTT. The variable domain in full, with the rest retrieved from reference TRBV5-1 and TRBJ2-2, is KAGVTQTPRYLIKTRGQQVTLSCSPISGHRSVSWYQQTPGQGLQFLFEYFSETQRNKGNFPGRFSGRQFSNSRSEMNVSTLELGDSALYLCASSQRGLAGANTGELFFGEGSRLTVL.

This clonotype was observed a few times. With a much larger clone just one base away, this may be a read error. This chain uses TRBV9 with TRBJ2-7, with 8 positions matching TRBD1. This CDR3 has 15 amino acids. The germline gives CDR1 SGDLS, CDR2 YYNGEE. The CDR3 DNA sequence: TGTGCCAGCAGCGTAGAAGCAGGGGGCACCTACGAGCCGTACTTC. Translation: CASSVEAGGTYEPYF.

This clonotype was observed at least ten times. CDR3 sequence: CSVESLPESDEQFF. In DNA, the CDR3 is TGCAGCGTTGAGTCCCTCCCGGAGAGTGATGAGCAGTTCTTC. The chain recombines TRBV29-1 with TRBJ2-1; D unclear. V lost 3 bases, J lost 8 bases, and 17 bases lay in between. Germline V gene lookup returns CDR1 SQVTM and CDR2 ANQGSEA. The CDR3 contains 14 residues.

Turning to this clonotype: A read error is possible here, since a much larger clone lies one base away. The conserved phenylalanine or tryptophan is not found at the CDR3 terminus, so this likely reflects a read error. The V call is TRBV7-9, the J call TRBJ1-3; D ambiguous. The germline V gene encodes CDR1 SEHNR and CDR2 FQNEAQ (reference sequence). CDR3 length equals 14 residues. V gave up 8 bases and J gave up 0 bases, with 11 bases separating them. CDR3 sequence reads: CASQSGASGNTIYL. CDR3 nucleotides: TGTGCCAGCCAGAGCGGTGCCTCTGGAAACACCATATATCTT.

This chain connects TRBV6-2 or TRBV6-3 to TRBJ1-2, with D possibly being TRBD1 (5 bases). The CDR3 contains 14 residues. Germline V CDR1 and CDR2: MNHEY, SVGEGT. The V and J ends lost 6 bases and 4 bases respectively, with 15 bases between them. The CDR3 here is CASRLVGRTYGYTF. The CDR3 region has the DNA TGTGCCAGCAGACTAGTGGGACGGACCTATGGCTACACCTTC.

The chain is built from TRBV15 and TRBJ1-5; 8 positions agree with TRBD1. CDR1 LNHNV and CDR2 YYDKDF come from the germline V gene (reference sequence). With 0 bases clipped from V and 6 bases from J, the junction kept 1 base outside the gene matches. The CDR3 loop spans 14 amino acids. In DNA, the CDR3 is TGTGCCACCAGCAGAGATCAGGGGGCTCAGCCCCAGCATTTT. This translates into CATSRDQGAQPQHF.

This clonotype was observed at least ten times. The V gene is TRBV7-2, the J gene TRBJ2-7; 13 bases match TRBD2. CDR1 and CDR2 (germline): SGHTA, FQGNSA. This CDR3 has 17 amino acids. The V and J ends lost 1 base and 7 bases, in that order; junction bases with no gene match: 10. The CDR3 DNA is TGTGCCAGCAGCTTAGGGACTAGCGGGAGTGGCGCGGAGGAGCAGTACTTC. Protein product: CASSLGTSGSGAEEQYF.

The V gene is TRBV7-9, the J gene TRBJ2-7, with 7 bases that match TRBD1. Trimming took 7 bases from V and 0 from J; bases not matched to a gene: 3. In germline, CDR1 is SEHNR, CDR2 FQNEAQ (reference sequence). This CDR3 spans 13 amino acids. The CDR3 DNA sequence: TGTGCCAGCAACCGGGACAGCTCCTACGAGCAGTACTTC. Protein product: CASNRDSSYEQYF.

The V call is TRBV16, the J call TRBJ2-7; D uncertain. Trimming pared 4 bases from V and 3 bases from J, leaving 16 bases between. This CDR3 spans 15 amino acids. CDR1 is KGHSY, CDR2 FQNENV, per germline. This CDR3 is CASSLGRSPRYEQYF. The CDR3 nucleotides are TGTGCCAGCAGCCTAGGACGGAGCCCCCGCTACGAGCAGTACTTC. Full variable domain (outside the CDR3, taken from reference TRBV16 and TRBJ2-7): GEEVAQTPKHLVRGEGQKAKLYCAPIKGHSYVFWYQQVLKNEFKFLISFQNENVFDETGMPKERFSAKCLPNSPCSLEIQATKLEDSAVYFCASSLGRSPRYEQYFGPGTRLTVT.

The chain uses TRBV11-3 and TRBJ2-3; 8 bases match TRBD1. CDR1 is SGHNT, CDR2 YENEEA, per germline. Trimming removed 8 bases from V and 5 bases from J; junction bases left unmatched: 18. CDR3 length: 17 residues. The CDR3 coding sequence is TGTGCCAGCGCCCTTGACAGGGGAGCCGACTGGGGAGATACGCAGTATTTT. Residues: CASALDRGADWGDTQYF.

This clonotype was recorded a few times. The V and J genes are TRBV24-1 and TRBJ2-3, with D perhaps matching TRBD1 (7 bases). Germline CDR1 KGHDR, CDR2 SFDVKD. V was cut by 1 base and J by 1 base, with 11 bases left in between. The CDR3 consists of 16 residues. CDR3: CATSDFDREGTDTQYF. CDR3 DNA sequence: TGTGCCACCAGTGATTTCGACAGGGAGGGCACAGATACGCAGTATTTT.

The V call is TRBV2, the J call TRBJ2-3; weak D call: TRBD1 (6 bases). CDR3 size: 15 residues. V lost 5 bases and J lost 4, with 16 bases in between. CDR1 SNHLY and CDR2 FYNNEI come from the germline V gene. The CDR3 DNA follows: TGTGCCAGCAGTCCGACAGGAGGTCAGGCAGATACGCAGTATTTT. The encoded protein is CASSPTGGQADTQYF.

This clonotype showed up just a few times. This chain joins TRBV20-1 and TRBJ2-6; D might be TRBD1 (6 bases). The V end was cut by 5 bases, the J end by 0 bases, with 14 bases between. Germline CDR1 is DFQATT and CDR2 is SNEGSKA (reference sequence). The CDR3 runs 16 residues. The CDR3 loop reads CSAYIQGYSGANVLTF. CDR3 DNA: TGCAGTGCTTACATACAGGGATACTCTGGGGCCAACGTCCTGACTTTC.

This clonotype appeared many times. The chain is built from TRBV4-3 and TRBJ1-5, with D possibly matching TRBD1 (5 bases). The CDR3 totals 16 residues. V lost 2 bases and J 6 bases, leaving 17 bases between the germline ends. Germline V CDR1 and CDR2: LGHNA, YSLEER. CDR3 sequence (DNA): TGCGCCAGCAGCCAAAGTTTCTCAGGGCTGAGTCAGCCCCAGCATTTT. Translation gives CASSQSFSGLSQPQHF.

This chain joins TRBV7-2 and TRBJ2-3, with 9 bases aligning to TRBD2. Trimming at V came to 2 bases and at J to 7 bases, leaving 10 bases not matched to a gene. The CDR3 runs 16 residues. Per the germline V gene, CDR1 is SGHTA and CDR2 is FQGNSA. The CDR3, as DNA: TGTGCCAGCAGCTTAAATGGGGGTAGCGGGAGTTATACGCAGTATTTT. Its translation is CASSLNGGSGSYTQYF.

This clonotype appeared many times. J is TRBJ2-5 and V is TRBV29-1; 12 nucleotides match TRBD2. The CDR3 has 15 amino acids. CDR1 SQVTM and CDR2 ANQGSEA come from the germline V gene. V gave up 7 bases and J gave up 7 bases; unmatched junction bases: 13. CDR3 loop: CSGDPSGGGWGTQYF. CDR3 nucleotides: TGCAGCGGTGATCCTAGCGGGGGGGGATGGGGGACCCAGTACTTC.

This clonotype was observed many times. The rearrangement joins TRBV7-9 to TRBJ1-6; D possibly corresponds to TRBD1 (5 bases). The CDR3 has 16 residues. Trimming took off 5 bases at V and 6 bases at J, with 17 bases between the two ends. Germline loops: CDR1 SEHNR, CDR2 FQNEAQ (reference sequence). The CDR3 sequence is CASSPTGDGTNSPLHF. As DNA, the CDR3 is TGTGCCAGCAGCCCTACCGGGGATGGGACTAATTCACCCCTCCACTTT.